One T cell receptor beta chain is described in this entry. The target antigen is unknown. Data came from immunoSEQ multiplex PCR; TCRdb stores just in-frame clones and leaves some out. Among fewer than 150,000 clones listed, about nine tenths were seen once. This CDR3 has 14 residues. V lost 1 base and J 1 base, leaving 6 bases between the germline ends. Germline CDR1 and CDR2: SGDLS and YYNGEE. This sample is drawn from a study of T cell responses to AZD1222 COVID-19 vaccine. General study points: Two AZD1222 administrations were followed by greater Spike-specific TCR breadth and depth. Baseline serostatus was positive in only a handful of AZD1222 recipients. Donors, mostly white British, included more females; clonal diversity was possibly underestimated.

This specimen consisted of peripheral blood, obtained on day 0 of AZD1222 vaccination. This sequence was found in an adult in good health. The V gene is TRBV9, the J gene TRBJ2-1, with no clear D. CDR3 amino acids: CASSVRSSYNEQFF. CDR3 bases: TGTGCCAGCAGCGTAAGGAGTTCCTACAATGAGCAGTTCTTC. The full variable domain, completed using reference TRBV9 and TRBJ2-1, is DSGVTQTPKHLITATGQRVTLRCSPRSGDLSVYWYQQSLDQGLQFLIQYYNGEERAKGNILERFSAQQFPDLHSELNLSSLELGDSALYFCASSVRSSYNEQFFGPGTRLTVL.